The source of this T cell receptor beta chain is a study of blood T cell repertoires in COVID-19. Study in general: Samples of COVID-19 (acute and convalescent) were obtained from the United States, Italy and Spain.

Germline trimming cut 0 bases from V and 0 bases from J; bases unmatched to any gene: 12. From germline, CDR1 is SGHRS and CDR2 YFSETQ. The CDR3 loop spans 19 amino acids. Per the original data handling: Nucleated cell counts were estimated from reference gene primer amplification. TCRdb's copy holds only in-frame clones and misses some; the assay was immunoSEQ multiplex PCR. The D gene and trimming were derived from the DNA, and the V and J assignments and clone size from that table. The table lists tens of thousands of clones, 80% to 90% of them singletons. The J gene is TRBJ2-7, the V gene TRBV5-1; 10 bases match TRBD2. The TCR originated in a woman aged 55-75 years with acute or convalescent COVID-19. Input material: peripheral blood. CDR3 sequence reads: CASSLASAGGQSSSYEQYF. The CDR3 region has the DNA TGCGCCAGCAGCTTGGCCTCAGCGGGGGGGCAAAGTAGCTCCTACGAGCAGTACTTC.